This T cell receptor (beta chain) was observed in a study of blood T cells in healthy people across ages. V was trimmed by 1 base and J by 0 bases, leaving 19 bases between them. Per the germline V gene, CDR1 is SGHTA and CDR2 is FQGNSA. The CDR3 covers 19 residues. Using a J-beta primer mix together with a sample-barcoded 5' primer, a second PCR was run for roughly 6 to 11 cycles. Via MiXCR, TCRdb re-called the 5' RACE reads, giving one row per CDR3 protein. The sample comprises 500,000 to 550,000 distinct CDR3 sequences, about 24% of which are singletons, and under 9% rests with the top ten. These data were likewise used in another study, on T cells of mothers and their children. That study adds: Samples were obtained from a few healthy Caucasian mothers and their six children. Thymic selection molds TCR recombination output in much the same way for related pairs as for unrelated pairs.

This clonotype originated in a boy between 5 and 17 years old in good health. Sequences were obtained from blood. The rearrangement links TRBV7-2 to TRBJ2-1, with D possibly matching TRBD2 (7 bases). The CDR3 reads CASSLGLAAGAASYNEQFF. CDR3 DNA sequence: TGTGCCAGCAGCTTAGGTTTGGCTGCGGGGGCGGCCTCCTACAATGAGCAGTTCTTC.